Sequencing of this T cell receptor beta chain was carried out in a study of shared clonotypes between healthy human individuals (dated by TCRdb to 2018 to 2020). About the investigation overall: Two women and a few men aged 18 to 49 years were included in the cohort. To estimate repertoire size and how much clonotypes are shared between individuals, the study performed deep sequencing of blood TCR repertoires from 4 to 6 healthy adults. Libraries were prepared and TCR repertoires were sequenced by different laboratories using diverse techniques, in order to increase sequencing depth and limit assay-specific biases. Each donor's leukapheresis produced roughly between about 0.8 and 10 billion PBMCs.

The CDR3, from cysteine to phenylalanine, totals 13 residues. Just CDR3 DNA is preserved here, 39 bases in frame from base 1. The trim is 7 bases for V and 0 bases for J, with a gap of 11 bases between the germline ends. The germline V gene (reference sequence) sets CDR1 to SGHKS and CDR2 to YYEKEE. Using the deep immunoSEQ assay, multiplex PCR amplified TCR CDR3 regions from genomic DNA. Extracted genomic DNA from each cell subset was distributed evenly across all wells of several immunoSEQ 96-well plates, and each plate was treated as a replicate. Each replicate PCR for unsorted PBMC received roughly 300 ng genomic DNA, equal to tens of thousands of T cell genomes. Ten immunoSEQ deep assay plates were used to sequence unsorted PBMC genomic DNA. The purified libraries were quantified using a Qubit 3.0 fluorometer, sized with a Bioanalyzer 2100, and then quantified again using the KAPA Library Quantification kit. Each immunoSEQ 96-well plate was sequenced on its own single-read 150-cycle Illumina NextSeq 550 flow cell. In the authors' own workflow: Because the immunoSEQ output included only junctional sequences and no quality scores, the filtering could not be the same as the filtering used for full-length reads. Sequences were annotated with PyIR, a Python wrapper for IgBLAST v1.9, and V/J genes and CDR3 were assigned using IMGT germline references. Reads were filtered out if the reads had weak V/J assignments (E-value above 1e-6), no CDR3, stop codons, out-of-frame junctions, or ambiguous translated residues. V3J clonotypes were defined as sequences sharing the same inferred V gene, J gene, and CDR3 amino acid sequence. Percentage overlap between repertoires was calculated by dividing the number of shared unique clonotypes by the size of the smaller repertoire. RTK rarefaction, the Chao1 estimator, and Recon v2.1 estimates of unobserved clonotypes were used to assess repertoire richness. Drawn from immuneACCESS, this table holds only the in-frame rearrangements with V and J called that TCRdb kept. Clones are partly lost; checked studies trace under half to an unresolved V gene and leave the rest unexplained. That table supplies the V and J calls and clone size; D and trimming were determined from the DNA. The sample table lists roughly 500,000 clones, 79% of them with a count of one. The top ten clonotypes cover over 10% of the sample.

The donors were healthy, HIV-negative adults with no recently reported acute infections or vaccinations. All donors were Caucasian adults living in Nashville, Tennessee, USA. For unsorted samples, approximately 81 million PBMCs were counted, and genomic DNA was extracted using the QIAamp DNA Blood Mini kit. Blood was collected by leukapheresis, and PBMCs were isolated by Ficoll-Histopaque density gradient centrifugation and then cryopreserved in liquid nitrogen vapor phase. In regard to this clone: Its recognized antigen is unknown. Per-base quality was not reported, and no clone a single base away is much larger than it.

Paper-wide results and their limitations: Sampling was limited to blood, and TCR repertoires in tissue likely differ from TCR repertoires in blood. Pairwise subsampling led to the expectation that sequencing depth would affect the degree of clonotype sharing among donors. Because the study included only a small number of donors, the genetic and exposure-history diversity represented was limited.

The sequenced sample was PBMCs. The rearranged segments are TRBV5-5 and TRBJ2-7; perhaps TRBD1 is the D gene, with 5 bases matching. The TCR originated in a woman aged 35 to 49 in good health. Some clones in this sample may be carry-over from other donors' samples. CDR3 sequence: CASAPGFSYEQYF. The sequenced DNA is TGTGCCAGCGCCCCAGGGTTCTCCTACGAGCAGTACTTC.